This entry lists 7 T cell receptor beta chains sequenced from one sample in a study of blood T cell repertoires in COVID-19. Measured with immunoSEQ multiplex PCR; TCRdb has only the in-frame clones, and not every one. The sample holds fewer than 350,000 clones; around 85% are singletons and the top ten take approximately 12%. Sequenced material: peripheral blood. The receptors come from a woman younger than 45 with COVID-19, enrolled during active disease.

The chain links TRBV7-9 to TRBJ2-5, with D possibly TRBD2 on 5 matching bases. There are 16 residues in the CDR3. V shed 4 bases and J shed 2 bases, with 17 bases lying between them. Germline V gives CDR1 SEHNR, CDR2 FQNEAQ (reference sequence). CDR3 protein: CASSSNRHGGQETQYF. The CDR3 nucleotides are TGTGCCAGCAGCTCGAATCGCCATGGAGGTCAAGAGACCCAGTACTTC. Full variable domain (missing parts from reference TRBV7-9 and TRBJ2-5): DTGVSQNPRHKITKRGQNVTFRCDPISEHNRLYWYRQTLGQGPEFLTYFQNEAQLEKSRLLSDRFSAERPKGSFSTLEIQRTEQGDSAMYLCASSSNRHGGQETQYFGPGTRLLVL.

This chain connects TRBV7-9 to TRBJ2-7; the match to TRBD1 covers 8 bases. V lost 5 bases, J lost 3 bases, and 9 bases stayed unmatched. Germline CDR1 is SEHNR and CDR2 is FQNEAQ (reference sequence). The CDR3 runs to 15 residues. Here the CDR3 DNA reads TGTGCCAGCAGCGACACAGGGGGGTTAAACTACGAGCAGTACTTC. This sequence encodes CASSDTGGLNYEQYF. Looking up the rest from reference TRBV7-9 and TRBJ2-7 gives the full variable domain: DTGVSQNPRHKITKRGQNVTFRCDPISEHNRLYWYRQTLGQGPEFLTYFQNEAQLEKSRLLSDRFSAERPKGSFSTLEIQRTEQGDSAMYLCASSDTGGLNYEQYFGPGTRLTVT.

The rearrangement joins TRBV29-1 to TRBJ1-1, with D unresolved. V was trimmed by 3 bases and J by 4 bases, leaving 15 bases between them. The CDR3 is made up of 14 amino acids. The germline CDR1 and CDR2 sequences are SQVTM and ANQGSEA. CDR3 DNA: TGCAGCGTTGATGTTGGGCCCATGGGCACTGAAGCTTTCTTT. It is translated as CSVDVGPMGTEAFF. Full variable domain (outside the CDR3, taken from reference TRBV29-1 and TRBJ1-1): SAVISQKPSRDICQRGTSLTIQCQVDSQVTMMFWYRQQPGQSLTLIATANQGSEATYESGFVIDKFPISRPNLTFSTLTVSNMSPEDSSIYLCSVDVGPMGTEAFFGQGTRLTVV.

This clone was picked up one time. The chain employs TRBV6-1 and TRBJ2-5, with a weak D call TRBD2 (5 bases). Germline assignment: CDR1 MNHNS and CDR2 SASEGT. V shed 0 bases and J shed 5 bases, with 10 bases lying between them. The CDR3 runs 14 residues. The CDR3 sequence is CASSEASRGETQYF. The CDR3 nucleotides read TGTGCCAGCAGTGAAGCCTCAAGAGGGGAGACCCAGTACTTC.

The chain links TRBV19 to TRBJ1-2; TRBD1 might be the D (5 bases). Germline V lookup: CDR1 LNHDA, CDR2 SQIVND (reference sequence). The CDR3 totals 14 residues. The germline V and J ends were trimmed by 2 bases and 3 bases, with 10 bases remaining between them. CDR3 in amino acids: CASSIKGIDYGYTF. In DNA form, the CDR3 reads TGTGCCAGTAGTATAAAGGGGATAGACTATGGCTACACCTTC.

The V call is TRBV12-3 or TRBV12-4, the J call TRBJ1-3; D remains unclear. This CDR3 has 12 residues. Trimming cost V 7 bases and J 1 base, with 5 bases left between them. CDR3: CASILSGNTIYF. CDR3 nucleotides: TGTGCCAGCATCCTTTCTGGAAACACCATATATTTT.

The chain couples TRBV25-1 to TRBJ2-1; TRBD2 might be the D (6 bases). Between the trimmed V and J ends, which lost 3 bases and 9 bases, there was a span of 15 bases. This CDR3 contains 14 residues. The germline V gene encodes CDR1 MGHDK and CDR2 SYGVNS. The CDR3 spells CASSERLGAVEQFF. Here the CDR3 DNA reads TGTGCCAGCAGTGAGCGACTAGGGGCGGTTGAGCAGTTCTTC.